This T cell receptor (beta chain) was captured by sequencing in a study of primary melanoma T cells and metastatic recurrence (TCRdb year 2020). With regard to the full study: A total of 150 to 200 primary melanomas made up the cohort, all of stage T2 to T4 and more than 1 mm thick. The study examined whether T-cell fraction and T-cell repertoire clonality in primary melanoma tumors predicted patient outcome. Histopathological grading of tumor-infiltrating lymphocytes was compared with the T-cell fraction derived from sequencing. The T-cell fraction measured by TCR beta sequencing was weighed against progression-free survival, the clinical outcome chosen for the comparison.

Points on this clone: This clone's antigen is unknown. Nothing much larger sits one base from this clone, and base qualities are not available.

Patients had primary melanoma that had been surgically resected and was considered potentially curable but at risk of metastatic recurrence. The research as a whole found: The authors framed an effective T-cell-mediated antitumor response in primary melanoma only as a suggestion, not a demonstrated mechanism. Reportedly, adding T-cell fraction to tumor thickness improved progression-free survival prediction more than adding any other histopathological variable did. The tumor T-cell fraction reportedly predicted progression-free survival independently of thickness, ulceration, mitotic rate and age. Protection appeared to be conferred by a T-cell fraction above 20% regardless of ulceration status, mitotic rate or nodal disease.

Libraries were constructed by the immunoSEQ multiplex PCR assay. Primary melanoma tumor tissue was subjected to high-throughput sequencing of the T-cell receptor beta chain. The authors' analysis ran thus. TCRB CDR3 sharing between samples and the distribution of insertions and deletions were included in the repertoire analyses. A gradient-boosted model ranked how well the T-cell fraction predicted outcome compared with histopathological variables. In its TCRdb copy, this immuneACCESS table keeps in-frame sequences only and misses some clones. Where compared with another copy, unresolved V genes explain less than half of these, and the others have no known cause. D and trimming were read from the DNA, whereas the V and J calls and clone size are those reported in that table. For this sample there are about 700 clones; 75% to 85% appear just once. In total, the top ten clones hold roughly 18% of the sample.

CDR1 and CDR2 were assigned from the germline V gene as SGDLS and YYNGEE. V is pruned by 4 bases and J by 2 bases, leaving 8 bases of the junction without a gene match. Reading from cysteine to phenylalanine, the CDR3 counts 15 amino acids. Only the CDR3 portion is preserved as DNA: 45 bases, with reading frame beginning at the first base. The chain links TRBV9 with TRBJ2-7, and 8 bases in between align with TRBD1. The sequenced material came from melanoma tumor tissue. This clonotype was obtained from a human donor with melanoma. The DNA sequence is TGTGCCAGCAGCATCGGACAGGGAACCGCCTACGAGCAGTACTTC. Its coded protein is CASSIGQGTAYEQYF. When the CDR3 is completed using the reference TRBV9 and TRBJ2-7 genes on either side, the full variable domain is DSGVTQTPKHLITATGQRVTLRCSPRSGDLSVYWYQQSLDQGLQFLIQYYNGEERAKGNILERFSAQQFPDLHSELNLSSLELGDSALYFCASSIGQGTAYEQYFGPGTRLTVT.